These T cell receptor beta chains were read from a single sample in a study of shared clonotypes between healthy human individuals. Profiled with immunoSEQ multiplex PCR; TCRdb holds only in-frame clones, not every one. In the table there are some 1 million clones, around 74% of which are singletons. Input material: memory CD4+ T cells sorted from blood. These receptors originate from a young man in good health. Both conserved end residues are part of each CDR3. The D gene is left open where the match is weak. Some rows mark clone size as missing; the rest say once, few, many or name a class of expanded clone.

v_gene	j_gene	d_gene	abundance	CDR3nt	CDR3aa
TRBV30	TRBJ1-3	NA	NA	TGTGCCTGGAGTGCAGGGCACTCAGGAAACACCATATATTTT	CAWSAGHSGNTIYF
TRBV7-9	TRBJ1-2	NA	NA	TGTGCCAGCAGCTCGTGGGGGACCTATGGCTACACCTTC	CASSSWGTYGYTF
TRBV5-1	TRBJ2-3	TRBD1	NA	TGCGCCAGCAGCTCCACAGGGGCTCGGACAGATACGCAGTATTTT	CASSSTGARTDTQYF
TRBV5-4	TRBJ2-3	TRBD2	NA	TGTGCCAGCAGCTTGGGGGAGACTAGCGGGATTCGAACAGATACGCAGTATTTT	CASSLGETSGIRTDTQYF
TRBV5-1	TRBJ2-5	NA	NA	TGCGCCAGCAGCTGGGGCAGGGCTGCTCAACAAGAGACCCAGTACTTC	CASSWGRAAQQETQYF
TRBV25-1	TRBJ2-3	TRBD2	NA	TGTGCCAGCAGTGATTCGGGGGGGCCGGCAGATACGCAGTATTTT	CASSDSGGPADTQYF
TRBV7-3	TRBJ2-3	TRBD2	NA	TGTGCCAGCAGCGATAGCGGGAAGGGCACAGATACGCAGTATTTT	CASSDSGKGTDTQYF
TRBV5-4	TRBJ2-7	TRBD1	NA	TGTGCCAGCAGCGCCAAAACAGGGGCAGCCGAGCAGTACTTC	CASSAKTGAAEQYF
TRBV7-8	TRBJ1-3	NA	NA	TGTGCCAGCAGCTTTTCCGGGGGAAACACCATATATTTT	CASSFSGGNTIYF
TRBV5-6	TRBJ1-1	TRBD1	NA	TGTGCCAGCTCACAGGGGAAAGGTGAAGCTTTCTTT	CASSQGKGEAFF
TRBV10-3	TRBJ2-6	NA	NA	TGTGCCATCAGTCAGGAGGACGGGGCCAACGTCCTGACTTTC	CAISQEDGANVLTF
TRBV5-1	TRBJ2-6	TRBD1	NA	TGCGCCAGCAGCTGGACAGGGATCTCACCCGGGGCCAACGTCCTGACTTTC	CASSWTGISPGANVLTF
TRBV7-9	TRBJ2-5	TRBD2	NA	TGTGCCAGCAGCTTAAGGGTCGGGACTAGCGGGCAAGAGACCCAGTACTTC	CASSLRVGTSGQETQYF
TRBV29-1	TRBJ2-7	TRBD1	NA	TGCAGCGTTGCATCCGAGACAGGGGAATCCTACGAGCAGTACTTC	CSVASETGESYEQYF
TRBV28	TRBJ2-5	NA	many	TGTGCCACCCTAGGAAGGGGGGCCCGGGAGACCCAGTACTTC	CATLGRGARETQYF
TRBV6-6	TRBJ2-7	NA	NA	TGTGCCAGCAGTTACCCATCTTCCTACGAGCAGTACTTC	CASSYPSSYEQYF
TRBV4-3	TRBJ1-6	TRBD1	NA	TGCGCCAGCAGCCAAGGCACCGGGACAGCCCCTAATTCACCCCTCCACTTT	CASSQGTGTAPNSPLHF
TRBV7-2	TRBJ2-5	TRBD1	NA	TGTGCCAGCAGCGCGCTGGGGACAGGGGGGATCAAACATAGGGAGACCCAGTACTTC	CASSALGTGGIKHRETQYF
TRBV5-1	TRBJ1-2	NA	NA	TGCGCCAGCAGCTTGGGCGGGGGAAAAGGTCTAGGGAATGGCTACACCTTC	CASSLGGGKGLGNGYTF
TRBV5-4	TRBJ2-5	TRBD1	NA	TGTGCCAGCAGCTTGGGTCTCGACAGGGGAGAGACCCAGTACTTC	CASSLGLDRGETQYF
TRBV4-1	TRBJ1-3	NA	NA	TGCGCCAGCAGCCAAGATTTGGGGCGGGACACCATATATTTT	CASSQDLGRDTIYF
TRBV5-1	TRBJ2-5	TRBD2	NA	TGCGCCAGCAGCTTGCTAGCGGGCCAAGAGACCCAGTACTTC	CASSLLAGQETQYF
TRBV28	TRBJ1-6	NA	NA	TGTGCCAGCAGACGCCAGGACACTCTGAATTCACCCCTCCACTTT	CASRRQDTLNSPLHF
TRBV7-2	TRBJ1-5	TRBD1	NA	TGTGCCAGCAGCTTAAGGGGACAGAGAGGTCAGCCCCAGCATTTT	CASSLRGQRGQPQHF
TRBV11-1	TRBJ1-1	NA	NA	TGTGCCAGCACCCTAGGGCCACTCCTGAACACTGAAGCTTTCTTT	CASTLGPLLNTEAFF
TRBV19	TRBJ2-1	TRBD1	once	TGTGCCAGTAGGGAAGGACAGGGGTATAGTGAGCAGTTCTTC	CASREGQGYSEQFF
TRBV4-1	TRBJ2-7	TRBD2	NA	TGCGCCAGCAGCCCCTCCGGGACTAGCGGGAGCTCCTACGAGCAGTACTTC	CASSPSGTSGSSYEQYF
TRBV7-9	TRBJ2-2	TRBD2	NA	TGTGCCAGCAGCTTAGTCTCTGGGACTAGCGGAAACACCGGGGAGCTGTTTTTT	CASSLVSGTSGNTGELFF
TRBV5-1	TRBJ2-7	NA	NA	TGCGCCAGCAGCTGGCTGAGCTCCTACGAGCAGTACTTC	CASSWLSSYEQYF
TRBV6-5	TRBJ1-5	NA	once	TGTGCCAGCAGTACAAACAATCAGCCCCAGCATTTT	CASSTNNQPQHF
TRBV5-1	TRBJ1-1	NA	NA	TGCGCCAGCAGCTTGGCTGGGGGAGAACGGAACACTGAAGCTTTCTTT	CASSLAGGERNTEAFF
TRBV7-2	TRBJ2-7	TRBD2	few	TGTGCCAGCAGGGCAGTAGCGGGAGCCTACGAGCAGTACTTC	CASRAVAGAYEQYF
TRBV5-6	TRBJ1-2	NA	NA	TGTGCCAGCAGCTTCTCGGGTAGTACCTTATATGGCTACACCTTC	CASSFSGSTLYGYTF
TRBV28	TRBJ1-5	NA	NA	TGTGCCAGCAGTTTCGACACCAATCAGCCCCAGCATTTT	CASSFDTNQPQHF